These 4 T cell receptor beta chains were all obtained from the same sample, sequenced in a study of blood T cell repertoires in COVID-19. The assay was immunoSEQ multiplex PCR, and TCRdb's table has in-frame clones only and misses some. Here the sample spans about 140,000 clones, 80% to 90% being singletons. Sequenced material: peripheral blood. These receptors were taken from a woman aged 60-75 years with active COVID-19.

This sequence joins TRBV6-2 or TRBV6-3 and TRBJ1-1; tentative D call: TRBD1 (5 bases). This CDR3 has 14 amino acids. Trimming pared 4 bases from V and 7 bases from J, leaving 16 bases between. Germline CDR1 reads MNHEY; CDR2 reads SVGEGT. CDR3 sequence reads: CASSSQQVRREAFF. Written as DNA, the CDR3 is TGTGCCAGCAGTTCTCAACAGGTTCGTCGTGAAGCTTTCTTT.

The rearrangement uses TRBV10-3 and TRBJ2-2; the D gene is possibly TRBD2 (6 bases). CDR1 ENHRY and CDR2 SYGVKD come from the germline V gene. The CDR3 sequence is 15 residues long. Between the trimmed V and J ends, which lost 6 bases and 1 base, there was a span of 12 bases. CDR3 coding DNA: TGTGCCATCAGCGTGACGGGAGTGAACACCGGGGAGCTGTTTTTT. It translates to CAISVTGVNTGELFF.

This clone was found a few times. The chain's CDR3 is CASSRLPGLVYEQYF. Written as DNA, the CDR3 is TGCGCCAGCAGCCGATTACCGGGACTAGTTTACGAGCAGTACTTC. This chain uses TRBV4-1 with TRBJ2-7; TRBD2 matches at 8 bases. Trimming took 4 bases from V and 4 from J; bases not matched to a gene: 9. Germline-derived CDR1 and CDR2 are MGHRA and YSYEKL. This CDR3 is 15 amino acids long.

This chain uses TRBV4-2 with TRBJ2-2; TRBD1 agrees at 7 bases. J was trimmed by 5 bases and V by 3 bases; bases with no gene match: 6. The CDR3 runs to 15 residues. In germline, CDR1 is LGHNA, CDR2 YNFKEQ. The CDR3 DNA reads TGTGCCAGCAGCCAGGGGGACAGCCTTACCGGGGAGCTGTTTTTT. Translating it yields CASSQGDSLTGELFF.